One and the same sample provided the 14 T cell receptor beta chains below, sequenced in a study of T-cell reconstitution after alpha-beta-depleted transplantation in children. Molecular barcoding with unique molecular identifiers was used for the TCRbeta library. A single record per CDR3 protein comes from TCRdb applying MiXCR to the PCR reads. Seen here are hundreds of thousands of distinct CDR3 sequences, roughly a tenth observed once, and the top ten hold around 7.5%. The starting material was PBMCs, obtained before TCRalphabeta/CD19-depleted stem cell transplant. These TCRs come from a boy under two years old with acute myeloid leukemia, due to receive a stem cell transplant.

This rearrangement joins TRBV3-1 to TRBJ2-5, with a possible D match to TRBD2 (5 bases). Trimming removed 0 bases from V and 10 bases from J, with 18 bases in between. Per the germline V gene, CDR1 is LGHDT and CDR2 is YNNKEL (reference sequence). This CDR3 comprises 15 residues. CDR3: CASSQDWTGRRVQYF. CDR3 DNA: TGTGCCAGCAGCCAAGATTGGACGGGCCGGCGGGTCCAGTACTTC.

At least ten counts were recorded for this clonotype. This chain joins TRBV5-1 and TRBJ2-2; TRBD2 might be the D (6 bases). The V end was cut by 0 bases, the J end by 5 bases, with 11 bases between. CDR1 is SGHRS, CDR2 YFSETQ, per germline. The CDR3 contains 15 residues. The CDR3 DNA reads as TGCGCCAGCAGCTTGGCCCGGGGGAGAACCGGGGAGCTGTTTTTT. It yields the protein CASSLARGRTGELFF.

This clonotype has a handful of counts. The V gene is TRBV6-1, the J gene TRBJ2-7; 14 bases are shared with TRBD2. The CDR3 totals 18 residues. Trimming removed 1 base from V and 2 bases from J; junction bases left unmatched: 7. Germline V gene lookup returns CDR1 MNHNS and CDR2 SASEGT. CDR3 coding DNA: TGTGCCAGCAGTGAAGTAACCGGGACTAGCGGGAGAGCCTACGAGCAGTACTTC. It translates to CASSEVTGTSGRAYEQYF.

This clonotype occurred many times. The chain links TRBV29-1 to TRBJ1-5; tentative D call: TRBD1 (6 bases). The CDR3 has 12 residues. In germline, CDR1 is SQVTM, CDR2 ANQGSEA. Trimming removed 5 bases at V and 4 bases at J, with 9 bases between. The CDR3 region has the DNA TGCAGCGTTCTGGGGGCGAATCAGCCCCAGCATTTT. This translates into CSVLGANQPQHF.

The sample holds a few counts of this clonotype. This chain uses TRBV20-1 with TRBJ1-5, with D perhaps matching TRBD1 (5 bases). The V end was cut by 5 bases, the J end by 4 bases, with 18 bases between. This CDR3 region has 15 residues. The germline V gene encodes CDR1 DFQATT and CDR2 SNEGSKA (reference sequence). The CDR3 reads CSAPYPGRPNQPQHF. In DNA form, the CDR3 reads TGCAGTGCTCCTTATCCGGGACGGCCGAATCAGCCCCAGCATTTT.

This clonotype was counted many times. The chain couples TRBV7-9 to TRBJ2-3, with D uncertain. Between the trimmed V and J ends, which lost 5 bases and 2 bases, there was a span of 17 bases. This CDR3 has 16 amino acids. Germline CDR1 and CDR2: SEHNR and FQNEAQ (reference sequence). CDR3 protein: CASSPRVDTITDTQYF. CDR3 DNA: TGTGCCAGCAGCCCCCGGGTTGACACAATCACAGATACGCAGTATTTT.

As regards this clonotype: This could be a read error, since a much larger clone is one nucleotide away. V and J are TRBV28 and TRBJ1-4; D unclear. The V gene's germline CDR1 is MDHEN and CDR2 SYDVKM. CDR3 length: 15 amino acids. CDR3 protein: CASSFTPATNETLFF. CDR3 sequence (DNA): TGTGCCAGCAGTTTCACCCCTGCAACTAATGAAACACTGTTTTTT.

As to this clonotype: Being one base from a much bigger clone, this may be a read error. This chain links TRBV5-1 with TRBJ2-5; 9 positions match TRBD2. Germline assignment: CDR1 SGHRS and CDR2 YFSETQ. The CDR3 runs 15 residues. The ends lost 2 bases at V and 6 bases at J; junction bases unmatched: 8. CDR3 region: CASSFGGGADQTQYF. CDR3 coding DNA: TGCGCCAGCAGCTTTGGCGGGGGGGCCGATCAGACCCAGTACTTC.

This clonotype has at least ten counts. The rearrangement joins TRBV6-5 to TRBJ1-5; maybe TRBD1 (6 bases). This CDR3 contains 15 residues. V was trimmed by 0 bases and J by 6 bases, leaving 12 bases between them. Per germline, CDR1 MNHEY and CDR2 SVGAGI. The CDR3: CASSYSTAGAQPQHF. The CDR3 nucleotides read TGTGCCAGCAGTTACTCGACTGCAGGGGCTCAGCCCCAGCATTTT.

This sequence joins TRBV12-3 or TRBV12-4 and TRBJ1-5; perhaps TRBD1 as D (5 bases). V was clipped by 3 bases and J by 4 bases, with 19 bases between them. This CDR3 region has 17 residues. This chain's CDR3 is CASSLVQVGSVNQPQHF. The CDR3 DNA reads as TGTGCCAGCAGTTTGGTACAGGTTGGCTCGGTGAATCAGCCCCAGCATTTT.

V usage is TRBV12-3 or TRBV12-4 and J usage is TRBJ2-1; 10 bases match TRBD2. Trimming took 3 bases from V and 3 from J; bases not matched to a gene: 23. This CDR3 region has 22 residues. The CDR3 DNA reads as TGTGCCAGCAGTTTTGTCCCAGGATTGTCGGGGGGACCTAGCGGGAGCTACAATGAGCAGTTCTTC. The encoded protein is CASSFVPGLSGGPSGSYNEQFF.

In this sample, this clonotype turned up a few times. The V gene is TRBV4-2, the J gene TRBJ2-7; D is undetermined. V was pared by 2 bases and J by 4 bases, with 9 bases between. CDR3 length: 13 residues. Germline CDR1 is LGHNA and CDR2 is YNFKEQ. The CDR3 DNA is TGTGCCAGCAGCCAATGGGCCGGGTACGAGCAGTACTTC. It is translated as CASSQWAGYEQYF.

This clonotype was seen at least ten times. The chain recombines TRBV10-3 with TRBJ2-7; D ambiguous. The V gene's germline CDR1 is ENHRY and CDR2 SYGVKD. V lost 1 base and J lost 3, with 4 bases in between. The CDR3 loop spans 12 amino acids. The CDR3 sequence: CAISEWGYEQYF. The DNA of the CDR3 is TGTGCCATCAGTGAGTGGGGCTACGAGCAGTACTTC.

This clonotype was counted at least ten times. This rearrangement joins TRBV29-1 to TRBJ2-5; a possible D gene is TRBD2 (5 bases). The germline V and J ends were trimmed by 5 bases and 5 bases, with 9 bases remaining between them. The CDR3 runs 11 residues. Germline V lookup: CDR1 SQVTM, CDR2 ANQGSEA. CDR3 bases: TGCAGCGTTCGGGGTAGTGAGACCCAGTACTTC. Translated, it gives CSVRGSETQYF.